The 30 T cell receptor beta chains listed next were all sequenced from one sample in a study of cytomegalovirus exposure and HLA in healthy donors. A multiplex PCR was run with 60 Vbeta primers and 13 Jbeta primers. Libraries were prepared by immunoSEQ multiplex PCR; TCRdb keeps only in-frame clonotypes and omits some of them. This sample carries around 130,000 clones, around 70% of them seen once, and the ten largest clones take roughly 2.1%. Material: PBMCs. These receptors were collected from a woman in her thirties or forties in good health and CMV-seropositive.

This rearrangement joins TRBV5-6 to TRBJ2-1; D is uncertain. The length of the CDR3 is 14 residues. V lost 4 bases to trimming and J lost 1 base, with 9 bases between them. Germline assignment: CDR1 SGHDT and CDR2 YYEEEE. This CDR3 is CASSGGFSYNEQFF. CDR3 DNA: TGTGCCAGCAGCGGCGGATTTTCCTACAATGAGCAGTTCTTC.

CDR3 bases: TGTGCCAGCTCACCTCCCTCGGGACAGGGTGTTTATGGCTACACCTTC. Its translation: CASSPPSGQGVYGYTF. This chain uses TRBV18 with TRBJ1-2, with 9 bases aligning to TRBD1. The V gene end was trimmed by 3 bases and the J gene end by 5 bases; junction bases not matched to a gene: 10. The CDR3 runs to 16 residues. The germline CDR1 and CDR2 sequences are KGHSH and LQKENI.

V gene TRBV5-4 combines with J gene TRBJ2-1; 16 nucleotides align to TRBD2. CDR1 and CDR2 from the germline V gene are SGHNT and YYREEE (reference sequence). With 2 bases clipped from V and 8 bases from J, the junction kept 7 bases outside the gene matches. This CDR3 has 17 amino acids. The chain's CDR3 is CASSFGGLAGGLYEQFF. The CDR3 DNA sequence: TGTGCCAGCAGCTTCGGGGGACTAGCGGGGGGGCTATATGAGCAGTTCTTC.

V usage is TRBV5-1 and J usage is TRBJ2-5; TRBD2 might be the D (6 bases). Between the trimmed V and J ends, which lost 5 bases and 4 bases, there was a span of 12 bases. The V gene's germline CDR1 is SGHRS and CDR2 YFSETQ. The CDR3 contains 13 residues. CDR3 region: CASRPGSGETQYF. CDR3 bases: TGCGCCAGCAGACCCGGGAGCGGAGAGACCCAGTACTTC.

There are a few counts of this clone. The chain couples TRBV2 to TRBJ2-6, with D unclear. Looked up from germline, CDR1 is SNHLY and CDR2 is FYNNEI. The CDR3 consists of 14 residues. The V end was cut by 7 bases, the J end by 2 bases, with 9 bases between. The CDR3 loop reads CASTSEAGANVLTF. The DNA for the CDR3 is TGTGCCAGCACGAGTGAGGCTGGGGCCAACGTCCTGACTTTC. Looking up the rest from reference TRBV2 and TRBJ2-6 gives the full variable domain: EPEVTQTPSHQVTQMGQEVILRCVPISNHLYFYWYRQILGQKVEFLVSFYNNEISEKSEIFDDQFSVERPDGSNFTLKIRSTKLEDSAMYFCASTSEAGANVLTFGAGSRLTVL.

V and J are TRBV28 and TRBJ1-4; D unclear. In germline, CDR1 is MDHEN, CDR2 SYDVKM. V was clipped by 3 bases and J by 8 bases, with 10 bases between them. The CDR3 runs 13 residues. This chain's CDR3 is CASSFPGGEKLFF. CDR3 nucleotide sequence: TGTGCCAGCAGTTTTCCAGGCGGGGAAAAACTGTTTTTT.

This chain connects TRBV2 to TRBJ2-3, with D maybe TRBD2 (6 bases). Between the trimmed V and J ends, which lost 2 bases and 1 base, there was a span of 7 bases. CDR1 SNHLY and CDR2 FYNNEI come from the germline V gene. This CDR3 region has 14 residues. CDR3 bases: TGTGCCAGCAGTGAAACGGGGGGCACAGATACGCAGTATTTT. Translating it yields CASSETGGTDTQYF. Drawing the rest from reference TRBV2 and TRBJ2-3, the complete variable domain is EPEVTQTPSHQVTQMGQEVILRCVPISNHLYFYWYRQILGQKVEFLVSFYNNEISEKSEIFDDQFSVERPDGSNFTLKIRSTKLEDSAMYFCASSETGGTDTQYFGPGTRLTVL.

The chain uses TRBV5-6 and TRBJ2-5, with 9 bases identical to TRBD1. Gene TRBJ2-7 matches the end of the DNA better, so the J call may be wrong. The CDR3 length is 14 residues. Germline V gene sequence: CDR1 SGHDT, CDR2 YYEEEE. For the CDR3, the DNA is TGTGCCAGCAGCTTAGGACAGGGGTGGTACGAGCAGTACTTC. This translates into CASSLGQGWYEQYF.

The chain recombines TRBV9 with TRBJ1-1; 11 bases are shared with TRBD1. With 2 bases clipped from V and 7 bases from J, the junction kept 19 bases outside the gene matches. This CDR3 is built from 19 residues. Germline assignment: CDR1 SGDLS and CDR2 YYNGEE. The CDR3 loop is CASSVGPEGGQGGPLEAFF. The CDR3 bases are TGTGCCAGCAGCGTCGGACCAGAGGGGGGACAGGGGGGACCGCTTGAAGCTTTCTTT.

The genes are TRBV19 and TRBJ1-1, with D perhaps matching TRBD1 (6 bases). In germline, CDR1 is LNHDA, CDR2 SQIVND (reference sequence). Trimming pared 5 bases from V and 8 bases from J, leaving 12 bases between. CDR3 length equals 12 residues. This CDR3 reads CASSARGLEAFF. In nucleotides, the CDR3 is TGTGCCAGTAGTGCGAGGGGGTTGGAAGCTTTCTTT.

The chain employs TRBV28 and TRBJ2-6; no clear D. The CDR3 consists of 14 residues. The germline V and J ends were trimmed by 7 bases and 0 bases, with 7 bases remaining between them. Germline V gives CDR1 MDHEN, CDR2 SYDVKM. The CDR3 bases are TGTGCCAGCACCCGGAGCTCTGGGGCCAACGTCCTGACTTTC. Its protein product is CASTRSSGANVLTF.

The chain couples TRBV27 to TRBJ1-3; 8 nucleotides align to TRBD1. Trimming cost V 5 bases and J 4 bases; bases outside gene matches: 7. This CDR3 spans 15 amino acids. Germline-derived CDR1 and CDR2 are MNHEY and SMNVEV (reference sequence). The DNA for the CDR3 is TGTGCCAGCAGTCCTGGGGACAGGCAAGGAAACACCATATATTTT. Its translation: CASSPGDRQGNTIYF.

Here the CDR3 DNA reads TGTGCCAGCAGCCCCGGGACAGGGGTTGGCTACACCTTC. Protein: CASSPGTGVGYTF. The chain employs TRBV7-3 and TRBJ1-2; 10 nucleotides line up with TRBD1. CDR1 is SGHTA, CDR2 FQGTGA, per germline. There are 13 residues in the CDR3. The V and J ends lost 5 bases and 7 bases, in that order; junction bases with no gene match: 4. Full variable domain (outside the CDR3, taken from reference TRBV7-3 and TRBJ1-2): GAGVSQTPSNKVTEKGKYVELRCDPISGHTALYWYRQSLGQGPEFLIYFQGTGAADDSGLPNDRFFAVRPEGSVSTLKIQRTERGDSAVYLCASSPGTGVGYTFGSGTRLTVV.

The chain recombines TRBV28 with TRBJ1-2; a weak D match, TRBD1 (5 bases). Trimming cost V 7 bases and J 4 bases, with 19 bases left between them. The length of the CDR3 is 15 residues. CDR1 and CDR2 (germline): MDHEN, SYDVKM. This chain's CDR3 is CASTLGGVRGYGYTF. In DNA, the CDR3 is TGTGCCAGCACCCTTGGAGGGGTTCGAGGCTATGGCTACACCTTC.

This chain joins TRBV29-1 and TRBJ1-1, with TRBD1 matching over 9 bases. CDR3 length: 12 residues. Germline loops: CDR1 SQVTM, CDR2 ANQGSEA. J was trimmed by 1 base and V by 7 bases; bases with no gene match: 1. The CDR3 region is CSGGQGNTEAFF. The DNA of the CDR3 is TGCAGCGGGGGACAGGGGAACACTGAAGCTTTCTTT.

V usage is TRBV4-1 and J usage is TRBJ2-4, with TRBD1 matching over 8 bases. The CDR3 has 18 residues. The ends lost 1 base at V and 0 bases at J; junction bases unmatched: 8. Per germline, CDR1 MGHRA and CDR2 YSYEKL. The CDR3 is CASSQVGQEKLAKNIQYF. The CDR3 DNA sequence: TGCGCCAGCAGCCAAGTGGGACAGGAAAAACTAGCCAAAAACATTCAGTACTTC.

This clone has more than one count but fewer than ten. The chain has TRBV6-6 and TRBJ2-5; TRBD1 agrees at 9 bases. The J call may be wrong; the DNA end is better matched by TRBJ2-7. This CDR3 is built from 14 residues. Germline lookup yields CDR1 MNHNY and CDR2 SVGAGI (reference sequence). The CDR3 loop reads CASRGQGGVYEQYF. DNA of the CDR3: TGTGCCAGCAGGGGACAGGGCGGGGTTTACGAGCAGTACTTC.

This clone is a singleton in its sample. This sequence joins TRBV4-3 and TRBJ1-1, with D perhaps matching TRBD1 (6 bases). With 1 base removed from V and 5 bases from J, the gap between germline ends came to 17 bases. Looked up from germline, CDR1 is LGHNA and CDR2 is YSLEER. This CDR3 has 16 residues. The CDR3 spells CASSQVSAGGRTEAFF. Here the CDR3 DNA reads TGCGCCAGCAGCCAAGTATCGGCCGGGGGGCGGACTGAAGCTTTCTTT.

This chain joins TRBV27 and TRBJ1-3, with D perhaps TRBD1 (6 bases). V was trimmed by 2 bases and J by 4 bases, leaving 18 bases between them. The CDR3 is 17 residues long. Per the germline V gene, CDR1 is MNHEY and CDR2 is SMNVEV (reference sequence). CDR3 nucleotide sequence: TGTGCCAGCAGTTTAAGGGCCAGGGGAATCGGGGGAAACACCATATATTTT. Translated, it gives CASSLRARGIGGNTIYF.

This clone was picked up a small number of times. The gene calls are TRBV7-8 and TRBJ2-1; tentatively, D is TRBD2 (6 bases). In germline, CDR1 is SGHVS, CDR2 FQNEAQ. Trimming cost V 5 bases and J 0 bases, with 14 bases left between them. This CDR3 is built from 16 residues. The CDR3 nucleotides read TGTGCCAGCAGCAAGACTAGACTTAGCTCCTACAATGAGCAGTTCTTC. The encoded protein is CASSKTRLSSYNEQFF.

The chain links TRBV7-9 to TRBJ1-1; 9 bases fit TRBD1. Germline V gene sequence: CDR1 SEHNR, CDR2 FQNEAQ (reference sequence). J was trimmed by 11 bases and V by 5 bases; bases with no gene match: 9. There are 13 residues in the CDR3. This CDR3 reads CASSRMGQGSAFF. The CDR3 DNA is TGTGCCAGCAGCCGCATGGGACAGGGTAGTGCTTTCTTT. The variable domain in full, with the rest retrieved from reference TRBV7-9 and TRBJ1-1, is DTGVSQNPRHKITKRGQNVTFRCDPISEHNRLYWYRQTLGQGPEFLTYFQNEAQLEKSRLLSDRFSAERPKGSFSTLEIQRTEQGDSAMYLCASSRMGQGSAFFGQGTRLTVV.

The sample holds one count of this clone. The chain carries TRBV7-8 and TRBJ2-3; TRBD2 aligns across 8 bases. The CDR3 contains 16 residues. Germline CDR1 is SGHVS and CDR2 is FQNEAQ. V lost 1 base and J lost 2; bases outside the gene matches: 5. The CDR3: CASSLGSSGYTDTQYF. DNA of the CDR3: TGTGCCAGCAGCTTAGGATCTAGCGGGTACACAGATACGCAGTATTTT.

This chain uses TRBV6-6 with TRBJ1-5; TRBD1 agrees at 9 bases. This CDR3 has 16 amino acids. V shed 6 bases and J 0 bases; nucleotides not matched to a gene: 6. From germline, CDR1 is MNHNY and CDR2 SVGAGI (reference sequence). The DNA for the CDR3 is TGTGCCAGCAGAAGACAGGGGGAGATTAGCAATCAGCCCCAGCATTTT. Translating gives CASRRQGEISNQPQHF.

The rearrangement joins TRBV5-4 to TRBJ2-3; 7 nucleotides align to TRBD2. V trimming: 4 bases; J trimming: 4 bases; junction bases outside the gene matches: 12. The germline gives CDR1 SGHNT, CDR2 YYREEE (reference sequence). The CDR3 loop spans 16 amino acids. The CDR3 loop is CASSQSLLAESDTQYF. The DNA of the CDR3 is TGTGCCAGCAGCCAAAGCTTGCTAGCGGAATCAGATACGCAGTATTTT.

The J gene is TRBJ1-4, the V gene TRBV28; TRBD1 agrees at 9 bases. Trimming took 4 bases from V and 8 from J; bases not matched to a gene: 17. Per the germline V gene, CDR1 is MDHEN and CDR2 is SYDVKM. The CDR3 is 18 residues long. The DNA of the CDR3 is TGTGCCAGCAGTTCGACCGGGACAGGGCCTTTAGTCGGGGAAAAACTGTTTTTT. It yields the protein CASSSTGTGPLVGEKLFF.

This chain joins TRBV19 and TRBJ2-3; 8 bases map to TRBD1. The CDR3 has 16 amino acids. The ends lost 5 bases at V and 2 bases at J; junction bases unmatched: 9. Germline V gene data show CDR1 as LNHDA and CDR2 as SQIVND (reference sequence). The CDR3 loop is CASSAGQDPPTDTQYF. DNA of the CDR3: TGTGCCAGTAGTGCGGGACAGGACCCTCCCACAGATACGCAGTATTTT.

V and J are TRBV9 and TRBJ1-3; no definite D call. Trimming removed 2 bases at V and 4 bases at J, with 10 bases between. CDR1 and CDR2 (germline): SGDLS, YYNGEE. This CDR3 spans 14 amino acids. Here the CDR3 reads CASSVEAPGNTIYF. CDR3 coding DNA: TGTGCCAGCAGCGTGGAGGCTCCCGGAAACACCATATATTTT. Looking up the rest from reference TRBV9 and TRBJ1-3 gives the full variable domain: DSGVTQTPKHLITATGQRVTLRCSPRSGDLSVYWYQQSLDQGLQFLIQYYNGEERAKGNILERFSAQQFPDLHSELNLSSLELGDSALYFCASSVEAPGNTIYFGEGSWLTVV.

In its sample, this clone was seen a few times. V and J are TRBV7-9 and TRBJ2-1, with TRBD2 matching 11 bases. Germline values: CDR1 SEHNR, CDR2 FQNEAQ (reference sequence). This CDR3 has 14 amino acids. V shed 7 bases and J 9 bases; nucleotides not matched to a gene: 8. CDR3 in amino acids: CASTPLAGAAEQFF. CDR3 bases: TGTGCCAGCACCCCACTAGCGGGAGCAGCTGAGCAGTTCTTC.

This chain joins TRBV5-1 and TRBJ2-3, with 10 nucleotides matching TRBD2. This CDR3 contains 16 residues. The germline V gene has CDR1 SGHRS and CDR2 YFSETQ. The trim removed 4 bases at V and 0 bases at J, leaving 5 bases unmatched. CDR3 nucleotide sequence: TGCGCCAGCAGCCTAGGGACTAGCGCTAGCACAGATACGCAGTATTTT. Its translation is CASSLGTSASTDTQYF.

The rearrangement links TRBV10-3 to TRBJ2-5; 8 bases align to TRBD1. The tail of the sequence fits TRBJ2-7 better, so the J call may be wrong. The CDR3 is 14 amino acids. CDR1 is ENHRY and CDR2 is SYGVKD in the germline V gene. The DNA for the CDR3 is TGTGCCATCAGGGGGGGACAGGAAAGCTACGAGCAGTACTTC. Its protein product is CAIRGGQESYEQYF.